This TCR beta chain was identified in a study of blood T cells in healthy people across ages. Findings and caveats of the study: PBMCs left unsorted prevented a conclusive naive versus antigen-experienced comparison.

As for this clonotype: Its antigen is still unknown.

In germline, CDR1 is SGHTA, CDR2 FQGNSA. The V gene lost 5 bases and the J gene lost 5 bases, with 12 bases spanning the gap. CDR3 length: 13 amino acids. Primers used in a second PCR of roughly 7 to 11 cycles were a sample-barcoded 5' primer and a J-beta primer mix. Each cDNA was tagged by a template-switch adaptor containing 12 random nucleotides. Every sample gave at least 2.5 million paired-end reads containing CDR3. MiXCR, run by TCRdb on the 5' RACE reads, gives a single entry per CDR3 protein. The sample lists 450,000 to 700,000 distinct CDR3 sequences, 25% to 30% occurring once. The sequence was obtained from a woman aged 70-85 years in good health. The V gene is TRBV7-2, the J gene TRBJ2-5, with D perhaps matching TRBD1 or TRBD2 (5 bases each). Sample: blood. DNA of the CDR3: TGTGCCAGCAGCCGACCCCGGGGCGAGACCCAGTACTTC. It yields the protein CASSRPRGETQYF.